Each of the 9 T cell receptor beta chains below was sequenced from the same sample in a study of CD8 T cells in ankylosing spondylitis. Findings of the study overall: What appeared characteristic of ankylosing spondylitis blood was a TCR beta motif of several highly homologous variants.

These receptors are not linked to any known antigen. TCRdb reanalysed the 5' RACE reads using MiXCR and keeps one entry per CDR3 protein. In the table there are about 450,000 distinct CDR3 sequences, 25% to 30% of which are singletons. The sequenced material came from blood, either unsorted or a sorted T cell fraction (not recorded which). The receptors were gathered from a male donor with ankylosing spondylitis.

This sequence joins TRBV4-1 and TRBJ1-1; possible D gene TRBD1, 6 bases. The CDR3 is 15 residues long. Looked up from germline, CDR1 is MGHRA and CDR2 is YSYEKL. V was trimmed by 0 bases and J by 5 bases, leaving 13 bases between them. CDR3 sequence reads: CASSQEGAGLTEAFF. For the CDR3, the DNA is TGCGCCAGCAGCCAAGAGGGGGCAGGGTTGACTGAAGCTTTCTTT.

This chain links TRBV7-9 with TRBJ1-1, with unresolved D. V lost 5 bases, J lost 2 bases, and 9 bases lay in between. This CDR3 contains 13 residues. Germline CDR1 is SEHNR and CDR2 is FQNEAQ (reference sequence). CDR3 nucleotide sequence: TGTGCCAGCAGCCCACAGACAAACACTGAAGCTTTCTTT. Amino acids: CASSPQTNTEAFF.

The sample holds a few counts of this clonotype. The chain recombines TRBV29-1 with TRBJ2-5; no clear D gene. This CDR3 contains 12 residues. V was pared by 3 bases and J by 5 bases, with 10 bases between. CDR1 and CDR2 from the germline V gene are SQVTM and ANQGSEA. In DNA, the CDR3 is TGCAGCGTTGACCAGGTCGGGGAGACCCAGTACTTC. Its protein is CSVDQVGETQYF.

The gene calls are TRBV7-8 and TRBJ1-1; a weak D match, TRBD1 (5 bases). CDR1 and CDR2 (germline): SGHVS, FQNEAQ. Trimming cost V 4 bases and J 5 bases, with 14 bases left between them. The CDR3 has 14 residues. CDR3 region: CASSSQGRGTEAFF. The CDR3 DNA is TGTGCCAGCAGCTCCCAGGGCCGGGGTACTGAAGCTTTCTTT.

The CDR3 DNA reads TGTGCCAGCAGCTTATCCAGGGGGAACAATGAGCAGTTCTTC. As protein: CASSLSRGNNEQFF. The chain combines TRBV7-7 with TRBJ2-1, with 7 positions matching TRBD1. Trimming at V came to 2 bases and at J to 5 bases, leaving 3 bases not matched to a gene. The CDR3 runs to 14 residues. Germline-derived CDR1 and CDR2 are SSHAT and FNYEAQ (reference sequence).

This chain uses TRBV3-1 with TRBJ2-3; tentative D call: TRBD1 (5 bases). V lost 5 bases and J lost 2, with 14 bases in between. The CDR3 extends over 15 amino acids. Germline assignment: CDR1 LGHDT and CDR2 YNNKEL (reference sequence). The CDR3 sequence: CASSDTGALTDTQYF. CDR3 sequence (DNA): TGTGCCAGCAGCGACACAGGAGCCCTCACAGATACGCAGTATTTT.

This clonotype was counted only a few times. The DNA of the CDR3 is TGTGCCAGCAGCTACCGGCAGGCCCAAGTCTACACCTTC. Translation gives CASSYRQAQVYTF. This chain connects TRBV7-2 to TRBJ1-2; D unresolved. The V and J ends lost 4 bases and 10 bases respectively, with 16 bases between them. Germline V gene data show CDR1 as SGHTA and CDR2 as FQGNSA. The CDR3 runs 13 residues.

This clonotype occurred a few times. DNA for the CDR3: TGCGCCAGCAGCTTGGAACCCACATCAAACTATGGCTACACCTTC. Translating it yields CASSLEPTSNYGYTF. The chain links TRBV5-1 to TRBJ1-2; D is undetermined. Germline CDR1 reads SGHRS; CDR2 reads YFSETQ. CDR3 length equals 15 residues. V was clipped by 0 bases and J by 2 bases, with 11 bases between them.

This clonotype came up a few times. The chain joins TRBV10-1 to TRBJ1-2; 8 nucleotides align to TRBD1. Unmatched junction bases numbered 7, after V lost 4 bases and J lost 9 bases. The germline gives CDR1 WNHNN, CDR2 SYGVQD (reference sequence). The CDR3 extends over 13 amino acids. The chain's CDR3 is CASSGRDRWSYTF. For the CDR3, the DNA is TGCGCCAGCAGTGGCCGGGACAGGTGGAGCTACACCTTC.